Listed below are T cell receptor beta chains from one sample, sequenced in a study of cytomegalovirus exposure and HLA in healthy donors. Profiled with immunoSEQ multiplex PCR; TCRdb holds only in-frame clones, not every one. The table lists fewer than 50,000 clones. Sample: PBMCs. The receptors stem from a male donor in good health and CMV-seronegative. The CDR3 runs from the conserved cysteine through the conserved F or W. D genes are given only for firm matches.

16	TRBJ2-3	-	TRBV6-5	CASSYSFGGSTDTQYF	TGTGCCAGCAGTTACTCGTTCGGGGGTTCCACAGATACGCAGTATTTT
16	TRBJ2-7	TRBD2	TRBV5-1	CASSLGPGLAGAEQYF	TGCGCCAGCAGCTTGGGACCGGGACTAGCGGGAGCCGAGCAGTACTTC
14	TRBJ1-4	TRBD1	TRBV7-9	CASRPQGAGEKLFF	TGTGCCAGCAGACCCCAGGGGGCCGGTGAAAAACTGTTTTTT
11	TRBJ1-1	-	TRBV28	CASILSTEAFF	TGTGCCAGCATCCTTAGCACTGAAGCTTTCTTT
15	TRBJ2-1	TRBD2	TRBV6-1	CASSELGLALDEQFF	TGTGCCAGCAGTGAACTAGGACTAGCGTTAGATGAGCAGTTCTTC
13	TRBJ2-7	-	TRBV6-6	CASSWDKQSEQYF	TGTGCCAGCAGTTGGGACAAGCAATCCGAGCAGTACTTC
15	TRBJ1-2	TRBD1	TRBV18	CASSLTGQGTYGYTF	TGTGCCAGCTCACTAACGGGACAGGGGACCTATGGCTACACCTTC
16	TRBJ1-2	TRBD1	TRBV15	CATSRGYQDRVSGYTF	TGTGCCACCAGCAGAGGTTATCAGGACAGGGTATCTGGCTACACCTTC
16	TRBJ2-1	TRBD2	TRBV5-5	CASSFVAGVFANEQFF	TGTGCCAGCAGCTTCGTAGCGGGAGTCTTCGCCAATGAGCAGTTCTTC
15	TRBJ1-1	TRBD1	TRBV4-1	CASSRPGQGAFEAFF	TGCGCCAGCAGCAGGCCGGGACAGGGGGCTTTTGAAGCTTTCTTT
12	TRBJ1-1	TRBD1	TRBV29-1	CSGHRGLAEAFF	TGCAGCGGCCACAGGGGGCTGGCTGAAGCTTTCTTT
13	TRBJ1-1	-	TRBV27	CASSLNRNTEAFF	TGTGCCAGCAGTTTAAACAGAAACACTGAAGCTTTCTTT
14	TRBJ2-7	-	TRBV5-1	CASSPRGATYEQYF	TGCGCCAGCAGCCCGCGCGGGGCAACCTACGAGCAGTACTTC
17	TRBJ2-7	-	TRBV10-2	CASSEWPDREGSYEQYF	TGCGCCAGCAGTGAGTGGCCGGACAGGGAGGGCTCCTACGAGCAGTACTTC
14	TRBJ2-5	-	TRBV7-9	CASSLFREQETQYF	TGTGCCAGCAGCTTATTTCGGGAGCAAGAGACCCAGTACTTC
15	TRBJ2-1	TRBD2	TRBV4-1	CASSPRLAGDNEQFF	TGTGCCAGCAGCCCGAGGCTAGCGGGAGACAATGAGCAGTTCTTC
16	TRBJ1-5	-	TRBV12-2	CASRLAKTGVDQPQHF	TGTGCAAGTCGCTTAGCAAAGACAGGGGTTGATCAGCCCCAGCATTTT